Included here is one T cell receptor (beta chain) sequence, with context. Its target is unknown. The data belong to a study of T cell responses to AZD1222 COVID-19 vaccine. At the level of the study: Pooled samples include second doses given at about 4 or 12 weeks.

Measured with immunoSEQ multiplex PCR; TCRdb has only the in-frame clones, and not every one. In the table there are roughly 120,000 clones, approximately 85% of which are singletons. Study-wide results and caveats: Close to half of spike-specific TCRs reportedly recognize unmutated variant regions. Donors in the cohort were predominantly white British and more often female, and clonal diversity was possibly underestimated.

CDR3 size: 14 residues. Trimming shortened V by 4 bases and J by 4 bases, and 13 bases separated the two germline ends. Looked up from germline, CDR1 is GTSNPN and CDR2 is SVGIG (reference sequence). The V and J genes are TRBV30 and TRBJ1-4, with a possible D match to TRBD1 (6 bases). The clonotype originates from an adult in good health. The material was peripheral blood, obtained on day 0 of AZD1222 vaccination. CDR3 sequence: CAWNPTGYNEKLFF. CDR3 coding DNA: TGTGCCTGGAATCCAACAGGGTATAATGAAAAACTGTTTTTT.